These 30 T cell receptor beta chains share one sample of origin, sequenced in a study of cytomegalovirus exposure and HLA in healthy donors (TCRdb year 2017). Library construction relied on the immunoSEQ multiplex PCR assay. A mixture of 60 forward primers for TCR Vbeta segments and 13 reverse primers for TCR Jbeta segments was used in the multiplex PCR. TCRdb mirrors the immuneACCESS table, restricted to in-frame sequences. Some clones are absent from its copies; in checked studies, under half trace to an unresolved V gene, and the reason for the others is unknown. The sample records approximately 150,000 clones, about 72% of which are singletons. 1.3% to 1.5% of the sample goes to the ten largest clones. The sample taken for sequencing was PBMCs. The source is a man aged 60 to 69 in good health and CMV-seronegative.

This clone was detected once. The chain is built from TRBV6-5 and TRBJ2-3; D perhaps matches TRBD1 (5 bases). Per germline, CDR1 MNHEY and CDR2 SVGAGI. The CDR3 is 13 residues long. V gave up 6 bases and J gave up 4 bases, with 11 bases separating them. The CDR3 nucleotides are TGTGCCAGCAGGAGACAGTTTGCAGATACGCAGTATTTT. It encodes CASRRQFADTQYF.

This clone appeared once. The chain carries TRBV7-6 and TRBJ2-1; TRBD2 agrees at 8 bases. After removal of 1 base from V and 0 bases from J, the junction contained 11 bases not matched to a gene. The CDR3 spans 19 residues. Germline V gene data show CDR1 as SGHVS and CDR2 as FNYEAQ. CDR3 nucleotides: TGTGCCAGCAGCTTAGAGCCCGGAGGAGCGGGAGACTCCTACAATGAGCAGTTCTTC. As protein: CASSLEPGGAGDSYNEQFF. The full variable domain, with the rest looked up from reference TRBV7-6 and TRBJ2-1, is GAGVSQSPRYKVTKRGQDVALRCDPISGHVSLYWYRQALGQGPEFLTYFNYEAQQDKSGLPNDRFSAERPEGSISTLTIQRTEQRDSAMYRCASSLEPGGAGDSYNEQFFGPGTRLTVL.

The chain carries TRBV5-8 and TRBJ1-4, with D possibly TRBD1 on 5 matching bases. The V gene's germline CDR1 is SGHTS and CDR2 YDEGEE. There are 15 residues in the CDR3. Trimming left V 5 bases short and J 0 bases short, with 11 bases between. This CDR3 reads CASRRTFATNEKLFF. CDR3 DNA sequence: TGTGCCAGCAGACGGACATTTGCAACTAATGAAAAACTGTTTTTT. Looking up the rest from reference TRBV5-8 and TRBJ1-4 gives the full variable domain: EAGVTQSPTHLIKTRGQQATLRCSPISGHTSVYWYQQALGLGLQFLLWYDEGEERNRGNFPPRFSGRQFPNYSSELNVNALELEDSALYLCASRRTFATNEKLFFGSGTQLSVL.

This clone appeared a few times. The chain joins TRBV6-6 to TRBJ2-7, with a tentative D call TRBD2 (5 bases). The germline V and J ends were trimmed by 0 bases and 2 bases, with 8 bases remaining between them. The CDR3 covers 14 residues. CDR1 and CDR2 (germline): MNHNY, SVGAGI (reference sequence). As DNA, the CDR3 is TGTGCCAGCAGTTACTCGTTCGGGGCCTACGAGCAGTACTTC. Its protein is CASSYSFGAYEQYF.

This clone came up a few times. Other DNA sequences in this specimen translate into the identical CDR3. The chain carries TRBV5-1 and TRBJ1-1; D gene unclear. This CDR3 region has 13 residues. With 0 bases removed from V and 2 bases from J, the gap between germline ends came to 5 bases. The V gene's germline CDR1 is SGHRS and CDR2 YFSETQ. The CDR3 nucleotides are TGCGCCAGCAGCTTGGACAGAAACACTGAAGCTTTCTTT. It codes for CASSLDRNTEAFF.

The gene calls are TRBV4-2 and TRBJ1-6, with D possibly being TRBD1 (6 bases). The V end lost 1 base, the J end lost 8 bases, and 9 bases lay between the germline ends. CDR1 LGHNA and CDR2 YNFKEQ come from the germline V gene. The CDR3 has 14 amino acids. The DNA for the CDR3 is TGTGCCAGCAGCCAAGGGGACAAAGATTCACCCCTCCACTTT. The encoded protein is CASSQGDKDSPLHF.

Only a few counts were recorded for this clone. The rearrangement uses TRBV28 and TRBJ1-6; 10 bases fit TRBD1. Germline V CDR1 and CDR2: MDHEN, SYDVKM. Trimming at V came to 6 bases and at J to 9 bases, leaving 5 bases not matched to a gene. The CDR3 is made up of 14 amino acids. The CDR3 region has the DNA TGTGCCAGCAGGACAGGGGGCCAGTCTTCACCCCTCCACTTT. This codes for CASRTGGQSSPLHF.

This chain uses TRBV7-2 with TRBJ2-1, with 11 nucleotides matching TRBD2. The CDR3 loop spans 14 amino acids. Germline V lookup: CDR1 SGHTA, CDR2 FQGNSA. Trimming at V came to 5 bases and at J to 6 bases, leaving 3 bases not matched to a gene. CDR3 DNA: TGTGCCAGCAGCAGTAGCGGGAGGGTCAATGAGCAGTTCTTC. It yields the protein CASSSSGRVNEQFF. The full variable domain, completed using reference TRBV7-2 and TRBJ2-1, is GAGVSQSPSNKVTEKGKDVELRCDPISGHTALYWYRQSLGQGLEFLIYFQGNSAPDKSGLPSDRFSAERTGGSVSTLTIQRTQQEDSAVYLCASSSSGRVNEQFFGPGTRLTVL.

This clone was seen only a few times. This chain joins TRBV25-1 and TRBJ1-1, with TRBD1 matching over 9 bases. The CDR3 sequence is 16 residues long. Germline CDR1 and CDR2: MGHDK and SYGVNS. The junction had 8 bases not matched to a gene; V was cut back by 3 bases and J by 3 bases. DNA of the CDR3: TGTGCCAGCAGTGAGAGGACAGGGGTGTTGGACACTGAAGCTTTCTTT. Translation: CASSERTGVLDTEAFF.

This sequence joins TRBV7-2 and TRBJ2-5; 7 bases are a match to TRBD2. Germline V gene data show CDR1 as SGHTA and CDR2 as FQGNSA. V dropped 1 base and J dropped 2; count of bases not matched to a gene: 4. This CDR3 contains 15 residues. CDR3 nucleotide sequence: TGTGCCAGCAGCTTAGGTTGGACTAGTCAAGAGACCCAGTACTTC. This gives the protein CASSLGWTSQETQYF.

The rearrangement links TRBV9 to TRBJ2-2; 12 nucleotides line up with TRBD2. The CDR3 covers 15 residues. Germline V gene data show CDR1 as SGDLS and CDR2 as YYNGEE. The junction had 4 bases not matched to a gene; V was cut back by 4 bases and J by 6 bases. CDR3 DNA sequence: TGTGCCAGCAGCCCCTGGACTAGCGGGGCCGGGGAGCTGTTTTTT. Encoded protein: CASSPWTSGAGELFF.

CDR3 loop: CASSLPNRDTGGLAPKDEQFF. DNA of the CDR3: TGCGCCAGCAGCTTGCCCAACCGGGACACTGGGGGACTAGCGCCAAAGGATGAGCAGTTCTTC. This chain connects TRBV5-1 to TRBJ2-1; TRBD2 aligns across 10 bases. Germline values: CDR1 SGHRS, CDR2 YFSETQ. V was pared by 1 base and J by 8 bases, with 24 bases of the junction left unmatched. The CDR3 consists of 21 residues.

The CDR3 coding sequence is TGTGCCAGCAGAGGCCCGGGACTTAAGAACACTGAAGCTTTCTTT. Protein product: CASRGPGLKNTEAFF. The rearrangement uses TRBV28 and TRBJ1-1; possibly TRBD1 for D (5 bases). Between the trimmed V and J ends, which lost 6 bases and 1 base, there was a span of 15 bases. Germline V lookup: CDR1 MDHEN, CDR2 SYDVKM. This CDR3 spans 15 amino acids.

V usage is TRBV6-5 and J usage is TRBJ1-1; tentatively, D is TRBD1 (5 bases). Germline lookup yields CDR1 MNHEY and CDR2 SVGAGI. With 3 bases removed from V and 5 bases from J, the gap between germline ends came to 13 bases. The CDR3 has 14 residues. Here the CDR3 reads CASSYGRGETEAFF. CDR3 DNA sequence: TGTGCCAGCAGTTATGGTCGGGGGGAGACTGAAGCTTTCTTT.

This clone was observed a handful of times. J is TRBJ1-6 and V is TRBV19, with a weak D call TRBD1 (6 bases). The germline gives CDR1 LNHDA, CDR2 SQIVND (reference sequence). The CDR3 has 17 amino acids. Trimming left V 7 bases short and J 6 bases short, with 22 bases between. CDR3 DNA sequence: TGTGCCAGTACCTCAGGTGGATCAACAGGGCGTAATTCACCCCTCCACTTT. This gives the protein CASTSGGSTGRNSPLHF.

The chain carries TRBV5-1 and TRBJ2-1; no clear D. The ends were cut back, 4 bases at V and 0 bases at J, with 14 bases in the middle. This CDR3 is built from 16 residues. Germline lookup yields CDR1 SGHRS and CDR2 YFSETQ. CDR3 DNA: TGCGCCAGCAGCAACCCGACGGAGAGCTCCTACAATGAGCAGTTCTTC. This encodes CASSNPTESSYNEQFF.

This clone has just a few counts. The CDR3 region is CASRASGRSGELFF. The CDR3 region has the DNA TGTGCCAGCAGGGCTAGCGGGAGGTCCGGGGAGCTGTTTTTT. This chain links TRBV4-2 with TRBJ2-2, with 11 bases identical to TRBD2. CDR1 LGHNA and CDR2 YNFKEQ come from the germline V gene. The trim removed 6 bases at V and 6 bases at J, leaving 3 bases unmatched. The CDR3 totals 14 residues.

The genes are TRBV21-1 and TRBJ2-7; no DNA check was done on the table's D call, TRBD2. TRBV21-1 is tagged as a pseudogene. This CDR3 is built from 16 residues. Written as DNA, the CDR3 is TGTGCCAGCAGGGTAGCCCGGGGACTAGCGTCCTTCGAGCAGTACTTC. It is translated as CASRVARGLASFEQYF.

CDR3 amino acids: CASSKGDYGYTF. As DNA, the CDR3 is TGTGCCAGCAGCAAGGGGGACTATGGCTACACCTTC. The rearrangement joins TRBV11-3 to TRBJ1-2, with D possibly being TRBD1 (6 bases). The CDR3 is made up of 12 amino acids. Trimming stripped 5 bases from V and 3 bases from J, with 7 bases between. Germline assignment: CDR1 SGHNT and CDR2 YENEEA.

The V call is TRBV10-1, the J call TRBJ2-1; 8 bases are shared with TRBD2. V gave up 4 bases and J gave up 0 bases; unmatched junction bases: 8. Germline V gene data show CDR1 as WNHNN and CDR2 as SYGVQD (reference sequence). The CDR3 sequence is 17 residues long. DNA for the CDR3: TGCGCCAGCAGTGCCAAACTAGCGGTTAGCTCCTACAATGAGCAGTTCTTC. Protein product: CASSAKLAVSSYNEQFF.

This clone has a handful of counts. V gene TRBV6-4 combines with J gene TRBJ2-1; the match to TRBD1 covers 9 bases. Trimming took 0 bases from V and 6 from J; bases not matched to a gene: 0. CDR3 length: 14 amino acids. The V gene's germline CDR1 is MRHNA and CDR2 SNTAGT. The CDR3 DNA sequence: TGTGCCAGCAGTGACTCGACAGGGGGCAATGAGCAGTTCTTC. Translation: CASSDSTGGNEQFF.

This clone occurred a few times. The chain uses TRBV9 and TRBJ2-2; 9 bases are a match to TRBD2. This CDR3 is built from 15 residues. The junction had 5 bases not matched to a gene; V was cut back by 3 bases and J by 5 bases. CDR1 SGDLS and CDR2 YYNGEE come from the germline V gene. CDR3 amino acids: CASSEVSGRTGELFF. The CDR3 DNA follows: TGTGCCAGCAGCGAGGTTAGCGGGAGAACCGGGGAGCTGTTTTTT. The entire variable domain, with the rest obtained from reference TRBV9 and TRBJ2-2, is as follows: DSGVTQTPKHLITATGQRVTLRCSPRSGDLSVYWYQQSLDQGLQFLIQYYNGEERAKGNILERFSAQQFPDLHSELNLSSLELGDSALYFCASSEVSGRTGELFFGEGSRLTVL.

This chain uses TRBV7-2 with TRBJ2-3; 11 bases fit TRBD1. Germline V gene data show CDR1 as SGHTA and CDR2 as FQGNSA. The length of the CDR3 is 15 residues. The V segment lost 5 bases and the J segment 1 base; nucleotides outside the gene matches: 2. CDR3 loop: CASSPGQGGTDTQYF. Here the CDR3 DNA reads TGTGCCAGCAGCCCGGGACAGGGGGGCACAGATACGCAGTATTTT.

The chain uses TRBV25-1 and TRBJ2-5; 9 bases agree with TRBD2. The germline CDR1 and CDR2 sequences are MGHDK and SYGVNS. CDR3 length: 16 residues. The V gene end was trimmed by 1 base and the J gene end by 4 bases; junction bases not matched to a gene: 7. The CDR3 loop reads CASSELVVAGAETQYF. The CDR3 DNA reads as TGTGCCAGCAGTGAATTAGTTGTAGCGGGGGCAGAGACCCAGTACTTC.

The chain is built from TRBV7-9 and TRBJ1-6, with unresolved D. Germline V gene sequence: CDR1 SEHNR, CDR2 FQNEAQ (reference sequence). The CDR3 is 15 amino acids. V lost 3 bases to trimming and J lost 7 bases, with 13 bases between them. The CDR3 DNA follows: TGTGCCAGCAGCTTCCCGATCGGGAAGAATTCACCCCTCCACTTT. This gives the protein CASSFPIGKNSPLHF.

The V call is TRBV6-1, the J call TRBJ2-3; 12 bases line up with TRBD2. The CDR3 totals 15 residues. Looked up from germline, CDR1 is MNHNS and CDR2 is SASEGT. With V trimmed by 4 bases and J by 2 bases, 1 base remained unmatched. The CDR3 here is CASSGTSGITDTQYF. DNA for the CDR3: TGTGCCAGCAGTGGGACTAGCGGGATCACAGATACGCAGTATTTT.

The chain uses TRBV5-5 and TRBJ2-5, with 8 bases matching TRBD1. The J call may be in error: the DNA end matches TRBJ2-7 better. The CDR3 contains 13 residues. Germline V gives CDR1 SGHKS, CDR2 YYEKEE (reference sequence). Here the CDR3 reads CASSFTGGGEQYF. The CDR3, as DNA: TGTGCCAGCAGCTTCACAGGGGGAGGCGAGCAGTACTTC.

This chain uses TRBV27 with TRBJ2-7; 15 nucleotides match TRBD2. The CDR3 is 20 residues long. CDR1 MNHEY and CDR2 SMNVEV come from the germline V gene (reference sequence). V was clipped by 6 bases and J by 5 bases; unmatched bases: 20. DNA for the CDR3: TGTGCCAGCAGATTTGGACAGGGGGGGACTAGCGGGAGGCCGGTCCACGAGCAGTACTTC. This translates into CASRFGQGGTSGRPVHEQYF.

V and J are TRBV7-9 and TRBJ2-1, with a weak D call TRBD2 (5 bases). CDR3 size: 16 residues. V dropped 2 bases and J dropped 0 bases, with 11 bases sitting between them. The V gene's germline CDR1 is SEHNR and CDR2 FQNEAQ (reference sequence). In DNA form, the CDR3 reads TGTGCCAGCAGCTTAACCCCGGGATACTCCTACAATGAGCAGTTCTTC. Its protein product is CASSLTPGYSYNEQFF.

This chain's CDR3 is CASSYDSRGEQYF. CDR3 nucleotides: TGTGCCAGCAGTTATGATTCTCGCGGCGAGCAGTACTTC. The V and J genes are TRBV6-5 and TRBJ2-7; D remains ambiguous. Germline CDR1 is MNHEY and CDR2 is SVGAGI. Trimming took off 3 bases at V and 6 bases at J, with 12 bases between the two ends. The CDR3 extends over 13 amino acids.